These T cell receptor beta chains were read from a single sample in a study of blood T cells in healthy people across ages. TCRdb called the 5' RACE reads again in MiXCR, with one record for every CDR3 protein. The table records some 780,000 distinct CDR3 sequences, approximately 60% of them present only once. Sequencing input: blood. Receptors were obtained from a man in his forties or fifties in good health. The conserved cysteine and the conserved F or W are not part of the CDR3 here.

j_gene: TRBJ2-2; v_gene: TRBV9; CDR3aa: ASSVEWWGPNTGELF
j_gene: TRBJ2-3; v_gene: TRBV9; CDR3aa: ASSVSGSGQADTQY
j_gene: TRBJ2-1; v_gene: TRBV20-1; CDR3aa: SARPGLAVVQEQF
j_gene: TRBJ1-5; v_gene: TRBV28; CDR3aa: ASSGGPNQPQH
j_gene: TRBJ2-1; v_gene: TRBV27; CDR3aa: ASSGRLAGSSYNEQF
j_gene: NA; v_gene: TRBV11-2; CDR3aa: ASSLTTYNEQY
j_gene: TRBJ2-3; v_gene: TRBV12-3/TRBV12-4; CDR3aa: ASSGTVVADTQY
j_gene: TRBJ2-1; v_gene: TRBV20-1; CDR3aa: SAAERGTGSYNEQF
j_gene: TRBJ2-3; v_gene: TRBV27; CDR3aa: ACLGTGSTDTQY
j_gene: TRBJ2-1; v_gene: TRBV7-9; CDR3aa: ASSTTSGYNEQF
j_gene: TRBJ2-4; v_gene: TRBV11-3; CDR3aa: ASSSPLLRDRGGETLY
j_gene: TRBJ1-6; v_gene: TRBV11-2; CDR3aa: ASSQPGRGYNSPLH
j_gene: TRBJ2-7; v_gene: TRBV27; CDR3aa: ASNQDRPVITYEQY
j_gene: NA; v_gene: TRBV11-3; CDR3aa: ASGAGVHNEQY
j_gene: TRBJ2-2; v_gene: TRBV29-1; CDR3aa: SVEVRGRVNTGELF
j_gene: TRBJ2-5; v_gene: TRBV5-1; CDR3aa: ASSFSGEETQY
j_gene: TRBJ1-1; v_gene: TRBV5-1; CDR3aa: ASSLEDNTEAF
j_gene: TRBJ2-2; v_gene: TRBV6-1; CDR3aa: ASSVLLATGELF
j_gene: TRBJ2-1; v_gene: TRBV5-1; CDR3aa: ASSLAVTGSGNEQF
j_gene: NA; v_gene: TRBV7-2; CDR3aa: ASSLGGGQSSYEQY
j_gene: TRBJ1-2; v_gene: TRBV7-9; CDR3aa: ASSLGGTEANYGYT
j_gene: TRBJ2-5; v_gene: TRBV6-7; CDR3aa: ASYRLLTDQETQY
j_gene: TRBJ2-1; v_gene: TRBV20-1; CDR3aa: SARVFLAGGNNEQF
j_gene: TRBJ1-2; v_gene: TRBV24-1; CDR3aa: ATSHRGASVGYT
j_gene: TRBJ1-1; v_gene: TRBV7-9; CDR3aa: ASSTQGQVTEAF
j_gene: TRBJ1-5; v_gene: TRBV7-8; CDR3aa: ASSLAPSGRADQPQH
j_gene: TRBJ2-7; v_gene: TRBV7-9; CDR3aa: ASSLARTPGSYEQY
j_gene: TRBJ2-4; v_gene: TRBV6-5; CDR3aa: ASSPRGGQGGNIQY
j_gene: TRBJ2-3; v_gene: TRBV4-2; CDR3aa: ASSQASGPGSTDTQY
j_gene: TRBJ2-1; v_gene: TRBV7-9; CDR3aa: ASSSKLDVEQF
j_gene: TRBJ2-7; v_gene: TRBV5-1; CDR3aa: ASSVGDFGEQY
j_gene: TRBJ1-3; v_gene: TRBV20-1; CDR3aa: SASPGRNSGNTIY
j_gene: TRBJ2-1; v_gene: TRBV7-9; CDR3aa: ASSVPFGEGRDNEQF
j_gene: TRBJ1-1; v_gene: TRBV29-1; CDR3aa: SVVIARNTEAF
j_gene: TRBJ2-3; v_gene: TRBV7-2; CDR3aa: ASSLARRGAGDTQY
j_gene: TRBJ2-3; v_gene: TRBV12-3/TRBV12-4; CDR3aa: ASSLTQTTQY
j_gene: TRBJ2-1; v_gene: TRBV9; CDR3aa: ASSVTSGRSGHNEQF
j_gene: TRBJ2-1; v_gene: TRBV27; CDR3aa: ASSLKNFGGGYNEQF
j_gene: TRBJ1-1; v_gene: TRBV21-1; CDR3aa: ASSKAQKGAF
j_gene: TRBJ1-5; v_gene: TRBV28; CDR3aa: ASSLSPSNQPQH
j_gene: TRBJ2-3; v_gene: TRBV9; CDR3aa: ASSEVPADTQY
j_gene: TRBJ2-1; v_gene: TRBV7-2; CDR3aa: ASSSFGLAGANEQF
j_gene: TRBJ2-3; v_gene: TRBV4-2; CDR3aa: ASSQQTSGSTDTQY
j_gene: TRBJ2-7; v_gene: TRBV7-2; CDR3aa: ASSLDLWSSYEQY
j_gene: TRBJ1-2; v_gene: TRBV12-3/TRBV12-4; CDR3aa: ASTPGQSNYGYT
j_gene: TRBJ2-1; v_gene: TRBV5-1; CDR3aa: ASSALDVEQF
j_gene: TRBJ1-4; v_gene: TRBV5-1; CDR3aa: ASSPVQGTNEKLF
j_gene: TRBJ2-7; v_gene: TRBV3-1; CDR3aa: ASSPGLTPSYEQY
j_gene: TRBJ1-2; v_gene: TRBV12-3/TRBV12-4; CDR3aa: ASSSITLGGEVYGYT
j_gene: TRBJ2-5; v_gene: TRBV7-9; CDR3aa: ASSSGLAGGETQY
j_gene: TRBJ1-2; v_gene: TRBV29-1; CDR3aa: SVEDRSYGYT
j_gene: TRBJ2-3; v_gene: TRBV20-1; CDR3aa: SARWSSGRAKRDTQY
j_gene: TRBJ2-1; v_gene: TRBV29-1; CDR3aa: SVESAQLVYNEQF
j_gene: TRBJ2-1; v_gene: TRBV12-3/TRBV12-4; CDR3aa: ASSSGQGVLSEQF
j_gene: TRBJ1-1; v_gene: TRBV7-9; CDR3aa: ASSPPIGRRTNTEAF
j_gene: TRBJ2-3; v_gene: TRBV7-9; CDR3aa: ASSLRRGGLEDTQY
j_gene: TRBJ1-1; v_gene: TRBV6-2/TRBV6-3; CDR3aa: AGSYSRGTALAF
j_gene: TRBJ1-2; v_gene: TRBV7-2; CDR3aa: ASSLPDRTYGYT